The next 8 T cell receptor beta chains were all read from a single sample in a study of blood T cell repertoires in COVID-19. The assay was immunoSEQ multiplex PCR, and TCRdb's table has in-frame clones only and misses some. The repertoire holds 300,000 to 450,000 clones, with 75% to 90% as singletons. The sequencing input was peripheral blood. The receptor source for this set is a woman under 30 with acute or convalescent COVID-19.

CDR3 loop: CASSLESGRVKTKNIQYF. CDR3 coding DNA: TGTGCCAGCAGCTTGGAGAGCGGGAGGGTAAAAACCAAAAACATTCAGTACTTC. The gene calls are TRBV5-8 and TRBJ2-4, with 10 nucleotides matching TRBD2. Germline V lookup: CDR1 SGHTS, CDR2 YDEGEE. V lost 0 bases and J lost 2; bases outside the gene matches: 8. CDR3 length equals 18 residues.

Points on this clone: Other DNA sequences from this sample encode an identical CDR3 as well. The chain joins TRBV12-3 or TRBV12-4 to TRBJ1-2, with 7 bases aligning to TRBD1. V dropped 6 bases and J dropped 4; count of bases not matched to a gene: 5. This CDR3 contains 13 residues. The CDR3 is CASSPGTVYGYTF. The CDR3 coding sequence is TGTGCCAGCAGCCCTGGGACAGTCTATGGCTACACCTTC.

The gene calls are TRBV2 and TRBJ1-5; 8 positions match TRBD1. Germline trimming cut 6 bases from V and 5 bases from J; bases unmatched to any gene: 3. Germline V gives CDR1 SNHLY, CDR2 FYNNEI. The CDR3 is 13 residues long. The CDR3: CASRGTGDQPQHF. The CDR3 bases are TGTGCCAGCAGGGGGACAGGCGATCAGCCCCAGCATTTT.

V and J are TRBV29-1 and TRBJ2-1, with 7 bases fitting TRBD2. This CDR3 is built from 15 residues. V was clipped by 7 bases and J by 1 base; unmatched bases: 10. CDR1 is SQVTM, CDR2 ANQGSEA, per germline. Here the CDR3 DNA reads TGCAGCGCTGCGCCTAGCGGTTTTTCCTACAATGAGCAGTTCTTC. It encodes CSAAPSGFSYNEQFF.

The chain recombines TRBV5-1 with TRBJ2-1; D is perhaps TRBD1 (5 bases). The CDR3 spans 11 residues. Trimming pared 4 bases from V and 10 bases from J, leaving 9 bases between. The germline V gene encodes CDR1 SGHRS and CDR2 YFSETQ. The CDR3 sequence: CASSLDMEQFF. DNA for the CDR3: TGCGCCAGCAGCCTGGACATGGAGCAGTTCTTC.

J is TRBJ2-7 and V is TRBV5-1, with D maybe TRBD1 (6 bases). V gave up 3 bases and J gave up 5 bases, with 12 bases separating them. Germline V gene data show CDR1 as SGHRS and CDR2 as YFSETQ. This CDR3 contains 13 residues. As DNA, the CDR3 is TGCGCCAGCAGCTCTACAGGGAGCAACGAGCAGTACTTC. This codes for CASSSTGSNEQYF. The complete variable domain, with remaining parts taken from reference TRBV5-1 and TRBJ2-7, reads KAGVTQTPRYLIKTRGQQVTLSCSPISGHRSVSWYQQTPGQGLQFLFEYFSETQRNKGNFPGRFSGRQFSNSRSEMNVSTLELGDSALYLCASSSTGSNEQYFGPGTRLTVT.

The V call is TRBV29-1, the J call TRBJ1-2; 8 bases map to TRBD1. This CDR3 is built from 11 residues. Germline CDR1 SQVTM, CDR2 ANQGSEA. The V gene end was trimmed by 5 bases and the J gene end by 4 bases; junction bases not matched to a gene: 0. CDR3 loop: CSVTGGYGYTF. CDR3 DNA sequence: TGCAGCGTTACAGGGGGCTATGGCTACACCTTC.

The gene calls are TRBV9 and TRBJ2-5; 14 bases line up with TRBD2. This CDR3 region has 16 residues. CDR1 SGDLS and CDR2 YYNGEE come from the germline V gene. The ends lost 4 bases at V and 5 bases at J; junction bases unmatched: 7. The chain's CDR3 is CASSLTSGGAEETQYF. The CDR3 region has the DNA TGTGCCAGCAGCCTGACTAGCGGGGGGGCCGAGGAGACCCAGTACTTC. The full variable domain, in which reference TRBV9 and TRBJ2-5 provide the parts outside the CDR3, is DSGVTQTPKHLITATGQRVTLRCSPRSGDLSVYWYQQSLDQGLQFLIQYYNGEERAKGNILERFSAQQFPDLHSELNLSSLELGDSALYFCASSLTSGGAEETQYFGPGTRLLVL.